One sample yielded the 30 T cell receptor beta chains listed below, sequenced in a study of blood T cell repertoires in COVID-19 (dated by TCRdb to between 2020 and 2021). Libraries were built with the immunoSEQ multiplex PCR assay. Imported from immuneACCESS, the table was reduced by TCRdb to in-frame sequences with V and J called. These copies leave out some clones; in studies compared against another copy, an unresolved V gene accounts for under half, and the cause of the remainder is not known. This sample comprises tens of thousands of clones, about 91% of them detected only once. The ten largest clones represent less than 7% of the sample. Sequenced material: peripheral blood. The receptors here all came from a woman of 80 years or more with acute or convalescent COVID-19.

This clone has a single count. The chain links TRBV5-4 to TRBJ2-1, with 7 bases lining up with TRBD1. The CDR3 is made up of 15 amino acids. The germline CDR1 and CDR2 sequences are SGHNT and YYREEE (reference sequence). J was trimmed by 0 bases and V by 2 bases; bases with no gene match: 2. DNA for the CDR3: TGTGCCAGCAGCTTCAGACAGGGCTCCTACAATGAGCAGTTCTTC. Its protein is CASSFRQGSYNEQFF.

A few counts support this clone. Other DNA sequences in the same sample also yield this CDR3. The V and J genes are TRBV3-1 (or the pseudogene TRBV3-2) and TRBJ2-5; TRBD2 matches 9 bases. The CDR3 is made up of 15 amino acids. V lost 1 base to trimming and J lost 2 bases; unmatched junction nucleotides: 2. Germline loops: CDR1 LGHDT, CDR2 YNNKEL (reference sequence). The CDR3 loop reads CASSQAAGGQETQYF. The CDR3 region has the DNA TGTGCCAGCAGCCAAGCAGCGGGGGGACAAGAGACCCAGTACTTC.

The chain joins TRBV5-6 to TRBJ1-2, with D hard to call. CDR1 is SGHDT, CDR2 YYEEEE, per germline. With 3 bases removed from V and 3 bases from J, the gap between germline ends came to 15 bases. This CDR3 region has 15 residues. CDR3: CASSSTGLLDYGYTF. The CDR3 coding sequence is TGTGCCAGCAGCTCAACTGGGCTATTGGACTATGGCTACACCTTC.

The rearrangement links TRBV6-2 or TRBV6-3 to TRBJ1-1; D unresolved. The CDR3 runs 12 residues. Germline CDR1 reads MNHEY; CDR2 reads SVGEGT. The ends were cut back, 5 bases at V and 1 base at J, with 5 bases in the middle. CDR3 sequence: CASSTANTEAFF. Written as DNA, the CDR3 is TGTGCCAGCAGTACAGCGAACACTGAAGCTTTCTTT.

This clone has only one observation. V is TRBV19 and J is TRBJ1-2, with 7 bases that match TRBD1. The V and J ends lost 4 bases and 8 bases, in that order; junction bases with no gene match: 10. Germline-derived CDR1 and CDR2 are LNHDA and SQIVND (reference sequence). This CDR3 contains 14 residues. CDR3 loop: CASSKQGKPLGYTF. The CDR3 DNA follows: TGTGCCAGTAGTAAACAGGGGAAACCTCTCGGCTACACCTTC.

The chain couples TRBV3-1 (or the pseudogene TRBV3-2) to TRBJ1-1; 10 bases fit TRBD1. Germline values: CDR1 LGHDT, CDR2 YNNKEL (reference sequence). V was clipped by 4 bases and J by 5 bases; unmatched bases: 4. The CDR3 loop spans 14 amino acids. The CDR3: CASSRGQGVTEAFF. The CDR3 DNA sequence: TGTGCCAGCAGCCGTGGACAGGGGGTTACTGAAGCTTTCTTT.

The chain links TRBV5-1 to TRBJ2-1, with D possibly matching TRBD2 (6 bases). Trimming stripped 3 bases from V and 6 bases from J, with 16 bases between. Germline V gene data show CDR1 as SGHRS and CDR2 as YFSETQ. The CDR3 has 15 amino acids. CDR3 DNA: TGCGCCAGCAGCTCCCGGGACTTCTCGGCCAATGAGCAGTTCTTC. It yields the protein CASSSRDFSANEQFF.

In this sample, this clone turned up a few times. The chain carries TRBV19 and TRBJ1-5; D perhaps matches TRBD1 (6 bases). The CDR3 is 17 residues long. The ends were cut back, 1 base at V and 4 bases at J, with 17 bases in the middle. The germline CDR1 and CDR2 sequences are LNHDA and SQIVND (reference sequence). The CDR3 region is CASSIGQAAGRNQPQHF. CDR3 coding DNA: TGTGCCAGTAGTATAGGACAGGCCGCGGGTAGGAATCAGCCCCAGCATTTT.

This CDR3 is CASGLTGTSGYTF. The CDR3 DNA reads as TGTGCTAGTGGCCTGACAGGAACAAGTGGCTACACCTTC. The V and J genes are TRBV12-5 and TRBJ1-2, with a possible D match to TRBD1 (6 bases). Germline assignment: CDR1 LGHNT and CDR2 FRNRAP. This CDR3 contains 13 residues. The V and J ends lost 6 bases and 7 bases respectively, with 15 bases between them.

The chain combines TRBV7-2 with TRBJ1-2; no reliable D call. CDR1 SGHTA and CDR2 FQGNSA come from the germline V gene. V lost 8 bases and J lost 8, with 15 bases in between. The CDR3 extends over 12 amino acids. In DNA form, the CDR3 reads TGTGCCAGCGCGTGGCGGGATACGGGCTACACCTTC. Its protein is CASAWRDTGYTF.

This chain uses TRBV27 with TRBJ2-5; D not certain. The V and J ends lost 1 base and 1 base respectively, with 7 bases between them. The CDR3 has 14 amino acids. Germline CDR1 reads MNHEY; CDR2 reads SMNVEV (reference sequence). CDR3: CASSLLAFQETQYF. Here the CDR3 DNA reads TGTGCCAGCAGTTTATTGGCCTTCCAAGAGACCCAGTACTTC.

The genes are TRBV7-9 and TRBJ1-6; possible D gene TRBD1, 6 bases. Between the trimmed V and J ends, which lost 5 bases and 8 bases, there was a span of 10 bases. Germline CDR1 and CDR2: SEHNR and FQNEAQ (reference sequence). The CDR3 consists of 13 residues. The CDR3 DNA sequence: TGTGCCAGCAGCGCCAGGGGAGATTCACCCCTCCACTTT. Amino acid sequence: CASSARGDSPLHF. Full variable domain (outside the CDR3, taken from reference TRBV7-9 and TRBJ1-6): DTGVSQNPRHKITKRGQNVTFRCDPISEHNRLYWYRQTLGQGPEFLTYFQNEAQLEKSRLLSDRFSAERPKGSFSTLEIQRTEQGDSAMYLCASSARGDSPLHFGNGTRLTVT.

The chain employs TRBV11-1 and TRBJ2-7, with 10 bases aligning to TRBD1. This CDR3 region has 12 residues. Unmatched junction bases numbered 1, after V lost 5 bases and J lost 6 bases. Germline V gene lookup returns CDR1 SGHAT and CDR2 FQDESV (reference sequence). The CDR3 DNA reads TGTGCCAGCAGCAGGGACAGGGGCGAGCAGTACTTC. Amino acid sequence: CASSRDRGEQYF.

The chain employs TRBV29-1 and TRBJ2-5; tentatively, D is TRBD2 (5 bases). The CDR3 consists of 12 residues. Germline V gene lookup returns CDR1 SQVTM and CDR2 ANQGSEA. Trimming cost V 4 bases and J 5 bases, with 11 bases left between them. The CDR3 sequence: CSVGGFEETQYF. CDR3 DNA: TGCAGCGTTGGAGGGTTTGAGGAGACCCAGTACTTC.

This clone was picked up a small number of times. The V and J genes are TRBV5-4 and TRBJ1-4; D possibly corresponds to TRBD1 (6 bases). V lost 0 bases, J lost 3 bases, and 9 bases lay in between. The CDR3 is 15 residues long. Per the germline V gene, CDR1 is SGHNT and CDR2 is YYREEE (reference sequence). CDR3 region: CASSLGTAPNEKLFF. DNA of the CDR3: TGTGCCAGCAGCTTGGGGACAGCCCCTAATGAAAAACTGTTTTTT.

This clone appeared a few times. V gene TRBV12-5 combines with J gene TRBJ1-3; unclear D gene. V lost 2 bases and J lost 7, with 6 bases in between. CDR1 and CDR2 (germline): LGHNT, FRNRAP. This CDR3 is built from 12 residues. CDR3 nucleotides: TGTGCTAGTGGTTTGCTGCAGAACACCATATATTTT. Translation gives CASGLLQNTIYF.

The chain joins TRBV5-5 to TRBJ1-3; TRBD1 matches 10 bases. V dropped 4 bases and J dropped 0; count of bases not matched to a gene: 7. The CDR3 length is 17 residues. Germline CDR1 SGHKS, CDR2 YYEKEE (reference sequence). The CDR3 sequence: CASSRRTGGSSGNTIYF. The DNA for the CDR3 is TGTGCCAGCAGCAGAAGGACAGGGGGAAGCTCTGGAAACACCATATATTTT.

This sequence joins TRBV6-1 and TRBJ1-1, with 10 bases lining up with TRBD1. Per the germline V gene, CDR1 is MNHNS and CDR2 is SASEGT. The CDR3 has 18 amino acids. Trimming at V came to 3 bases and at J to 1 base, leaving 11 bases not matched to a gene. The CDR3 DNA is TGTGCCAGCAGTGAGCGCCGGGACAGGGGATTTTGGAACACTGAAGCTTTCTTT. It encodes CASSERRDRGFWNTEAFF.

The chain is built from TRBV2 and TRBJ1-3; 8 bases match TRBD1. Germline trimming cut 4 bases from V and 5 bases from J; bases unmatched to any gene: 4. Germline loops: CDR1 SNHLY, CDR2 FYNNEI. The CDR3 is 14 residues long. The CDR3 DNA reads as TGTGCCAGCAGTGGACAGGGGACAAGAAACACCATATATTTT. Its protein is CASSGQGTRNTIYF.

The chain recombines TRBV30 with TRBJ1-1; no definite D call. This CDR3 is 14 amino acids long. V gave up 2 bases and J gave up 7 bases, with 17 bases separating them. Per the germline V gene, CDR1 is GTSNPN and CDR2 is SVGIG (reference sequence). The CDR3 here is CAWSKANINGEAFF. Written as DNA, the CDR3 is TGTGCCTGGAGTAAAGCTAATATAAACGGTGAAGCTTTCTTT.

The chain joins TRBV2 to TRBJ1-6, with unresolved D. The CDR3 spans 14 residues. Germline CDR1 reads SNHLY; CDR2 reads FYNNEI. V shed 4 bases and J shed 8 bases, with 12 bases lying between them. CDR3 sequence (DNA): TGTGCCAGCAGTGTTGAGACATCCGATTCACCCCTCCACTTT. Its translation: CASSVETSDSPLHF.

The chain combines TRBV11-2 with TRBJ1-1; possible D gene TRBD1, 6 bases. Germline V gives CDR1 SGHAT, CDR2 FQNNGV. This CDR3 region has 14 residues. The V gene lost 4 bases and the J gene lost 1 base, with 10 bases spanning the gap. The CDR3 reads CASSSGGANTEAFF. The CDR3 coding sequence is TGTGCCAGCAGCTCGGGGGGCGCGAACACTGAAGCTTTCTTT.

V and J are TRBV9 and TRBJ2-3; 10 positions agree with TRBD1. J gave up 4 bases and V 4 bases, and 9 bases lay outside the gene matches. Germline assignment: CDR1 SGDLS and CDR2 YYNGEE. This CDR3 has 16 residues. This CDR3 reads CASSRLDRGIADTQYF. As DNA, the CDR3 is TGTGCCAGCAGCCGACTGGACAGGGGGATAGCAGATACGCAGTATTTT.

V gene TRBV29-1 combines with J gene TRBJ1-2; D gene uncertain. This CDR3 is 14 amino acids long. Trimming stripped 0 bases from V and 11 bases from J, with 19 bases between. Germline-derived CDR1 and CDR2 are SQVTM and ANQGSEA. The DNA of the CDR3 is TGCAGCGTTGAAGACCCAACCCTCCCGGGTAGTTACACCTTC. Amino acid sequence: CSVEDPTLPGSYTF.

The V and J genes are TRBV14 and TRBJ2-2, with D maybe TRBD1 (6 bases). Germline CDR1 reads SGHDN; CDR2 reads FVKESK. V lost 0 bases and J 7 bases, leaving 21 bases between the germline ends. This CDR3 is built from 18 residues. The CDR3 DNA is TGTGCCAGCAGCCAAGATGGAAACAGGGCCCGATTAAGCGGGGAGCTGTTTTTT. The encoded protein is CASSQDGNRARLSGELFF.

This clone was observed a single time. The rearrangement links TRBV18 to TRBJ1-1; the D is unclear. Per the germline V gene, CDR1 is KGHSH and CDR2 is LQKENI. V dropped 5 bases and J dropped 7 bases, with 17 bases sitting between them. The CDR3 covers 14 residues. CDR3 coding DNA: TGTGCCAGCTCATATGCCCGCGGTGTGAGTGAAGCTTTCTTT. Translating it yields CASSYARGVSEAFF.

The CDR3 spells CASSFSSGATTDTQYF. CDR3 nucleotide sequence: TGTGCCAGCAGCTTCTCTAGCGGGGCGACCACAGATACGCAGTATTTT. This sequence joins TRBV7-3 and TRBJ2-3, with 9 bases matching TRBD2. This CDR3 is built from 16 residues. Germline V gene data show CDR1 as SGHTA and CDR2 as FQGTGA. V lost 3 bases and J lost 2; bases outside the gene matches: 6.

The CDR3 here is CASSLGTGGGNQPQHF. CDR3 bases: TGCGCCAGCAGCTTAGGGACAGGGGGTGGCAATCAGCCCCAGCATTTT. The V call is TRBV5-1, the J call TRBJ1-5; 11 bases are a match to TRBD1. CDR3 length: 16 residues. Per germline, CDR1 SGHRS and CDR2 YFSETQ. V trimming: 2 bases; J trimming: 2 bases; junction bases outside the gene matches: 3.

The chain combines TRBV7-2 with TRBJ2-7, with 8 positions matching TRBD1. Germline CDR1 reads SGHTA; CDR2 reads FQGNSA. Trimming removed 3 bases from V and 5 bases from J; junction bases left unmatched: 6. This CDR3 region has 14 residues. The CDR3, as DNA: TGTGCCAGCAGCTTGGGACAGGCGTCCCACGAGCAGTACTTC. Translation: CASSLGQASHEQYF.

The chain combines TRBV5-4 with TRBJ2-1; D not resolved. This CDR3 has 14 amino acids. Trimming removed 5 bases from V and 4 bases from J, with 13 bases in between. Germline V CDR1 and CDR2: SGHNT, YYREEE (reference sequence). CDR3 sequence: CASRPATSYNEQFF. In nucleotides, the CDR3 is TGTGCCAGCAGACCGGCGACTTCTTACAATGAGCAGTTCTTC.